The sequence of this TCR beta chain was determined in a study of T cells in women clearing cervical HPV infection. Study summary: Case blood was drawn when the lesion was first found; control blood after infection became undetectable. Whole-study results and caveats: Unknown T-cell numbers per sample may underlie the richness differences.

Profiling relied on immunoSEQ multiplex PCR, and the TCRdb table lists in-frame clones only, not all of them. Recorded for this sample: roughly 13,000 clones. Turning to this clone: Its antigen remains unknown. Read data end 3 residues before the CDR3 end; the end is taken from the germline J gene.

The CDR3 contains 16 residues. From germline, CDR1 is MNHEY and CDR2 SVGEGT. The V gene end was trimmed by 5 bases and the J gene end by 3 bases; junction bases not matched to a gene: 11. The sequence came from a woman aged 18 to 75 with a cervical HPV16 infection that either progressed to CIN3+ or cleared (not recorded which). This rearrangement joins TRBV6-2 or TRBV6-3 to TRBJ2-7; 9 nucleotides agree with TRBD1. Sequencing was carried out using blood buffy coat. The CDR3 loop is CASSTPGTGSLYEQYF. The sequenced CDR3 bases are TGTGCCAGCAGTACTCCCGGGACAGGGAGCCTCTACGAG.